Shown below are 22 T cell receptor beta chains from a single sample sequenced in a study of PD-L1 blockade in urothelial cancer. Sequenced by immunoSEQ multiplex PCR; TCRdb stores in-frame clones only, minus some. The repertoire holds some 74,000 clones, with roughly 80% as singletons. Noted time point: pretreatment peripheral blood. This specimen was PBMCs, taken around atezolizumab (anti-PD-L1) treatment. The source of these receptors is a man aged 35 to 55 with urothelial cancer.

The chain combines TRBV5-1 with TRBJ2-3, with 8 bases identical to TRBD2. CDR3 length: 18 amino acids. Trimming took 0 bases from V and 1 from J; bases not matched to a gene: 10. From germline, CDR1 is SGHRS and CDR2 YFSETQ. The chain's CDR3 is CASSLVAGGGGRTDTQYF. The CDR3 DNA follows: TGCGCCAGCAGCTTGGTTGCGGGAGGCGGTGGCCGCACAGATACGCAGTATTTT.

CDR3 nucleotides: TGTGCCAGCATAGAGCGCTCTGGAAACACCATATATTTT. It encodes CASIERSGNTIYF. The chain uses TRBV28 and TRBJ1-3, with D hard to call. CDR1 is MDHEN and CDR2 is SYDVKM in the germline V gene. This CDR3 contains 13 residues. Trimming stripped 7 bases from V and 0 bases from J, with 7 bases between.

This clone was seen only once. This chain connects TRBV28 to TRBJ2-2; weak D call: TRBD2 (6 bases). CDR1 is MDHEN and CDR2 is SYDVKM in the germline V gene. CDR3 length: 13 amino acids. Trimming removed 6 bases from V and 5 bases from J, with 10 bases in between. The CDR3 is CASSPGGTGELFF. CDR3 in DNA: TGTGCCAGCAGCCCCGGGGGAACCGGGGAGCTGTTTTTT.

In its sample, this clone was seen once. The CDR3 bases are TGTGCCAGCAGAAGAAGAACAGATGGCTACACCTTC. This translates into CASRRRTDGYTF. The chain combines TRBV28 with TRBJ1-2, with D uncertain. V was clipped by 6 bases and J by 6 bases, with 11 bases between them. The CDR3 is 12 residues long. In germline, CDR1 is MDHEN, CDR2 SYDVKM.

This chain uses TRBV7-8 with TRBJ1-1, with 7 bases fitting TRBD1. Per germline, CDR1 SGHVS and CDR2 FQNEAQ. After removal of 5 bases from V and 1 base from J, the junction contained 4 bases not matched to a gene. CDR3 length equals 14 residues. The CDR3 spells CASSPRTGNTEAFF. The CDR3 region has the DNA TGTGCCAGCAGCCCACGGACAGGGAACACTGAAGCTTTCTTT.

This clone has only one observation. J is TRBJ1-5 and V is TRBV27; a weak D match, TRBD1 (6 bases). Trimming removed 5 bases from V and 7 bases from J, with 12 bases in between. CDR3 length: 13 amino acids. Germline V gene data show CDR1 as MNHEY and CDR2 as SMNVEV (reference sequence). Written as DNA, the CDR3 is TGTGCCAGCAGTCCGACAGGTAGCCAGCCCCAGCATTTT. Protein product: CASSPTGSQPQHF.

This sequence joins TRBV20-1 and TRBJ2-7; possibly TRBD1 for D (6 bases). Trimming pared 5 bases from V and 3 bases from J, leaving 8 bases between. The germline V gene has CDR1 DFQATT and CDR2 SNEGSKA (reference sequence). This CDR3 is built from 11 residues. CDR3: CSADRIYEQYF. The CDR3 bases are TGCAGTGCTGACAGGATCTACGAGCAGTACTTC.

V gene TRBV11-1 combines with J gene TRBJ1-1; weak D call: TRBD1 (6 bases). Germline V gene data show CDR1 as SGHAT and CDR2 as FQDESV (reference sequence). With 5 bases removed from V and 0 bases from J, the gap between germline ends came to 13 bases. The CDR3 length is 15 residues. CDR3 amino acids: CASSPRGALNTEAFF. CDR3 DNA sequence: TGTGCCAGCAGCCCCCGGGGGGCCCTGAACACTGAAGCTTTCTTT.

The chain employs TRBV7-9 and TRBJ1-1; a weak D match, TRBD1 (5 bases). Germline lookup yields CDR1 SEHNR and CDR2 FQNEAQ (reference sequence). This CDR3 is 12 amino acids long. V shed 7 bases and J shed 1 base, with 7 bases lying between them. The CDR3 DNA follows: TGTGCCAGCACCGGGGGGAACACTGAAGCTTTCTTT. Translation: CASTGGNTEAFF.

A single count supports this clone. The chain employs TRBV7-2 and TRBJ2-5; D possibly corresponds to TRBD2 (6 bases). CDR1 is SGHTA and CDR2 is FQGNSA in the germline V gene. V was trimmed by 4 bases and J by 3 bases, leaving 18 bases between them. This CDR3 is built from 16 residues. DNA for the CDR3: TGTGCCAGCAGCTGGCCTAGGGGTGGCGGGAAAGAGACCCAGTACTTC. The encoded protein is CASSWPRGGGKETQYF.

This clone appeared once. The gene calls are TRBV27 and TRBJ2-7; TRBD1 might be the D (5 bases). V was clipped by 6 bases and J by 1 base, with 10 bases between them. This CDR3 contains 13 residues. Looked up from germline, CDR1 is MNHEY and CDR2 is SMNVEV (reference sequence). Here the CDR3 reads CASSGRASYEQYF. The DNA for the CDR3 is TGTGCCAGCAGCGGCAGGGCATCCTACGAGCAGTACTTC.

V gene TRBV5-1 combines with J gene TRBJ2-3; 10 bases are a match to TRBD2. The CDR3 sequence is 14 residues long. Germline CDR1 SGHRS, CDR2 YFSETQ. Trimming took 5 bases from V and 8 from J; bases not matched to a gene: 8. The CDR3 region is CASSDEVAGGTQYF. The CDR3 DNA is TGCGCCAGCAGTGATGAAGTAGCGGGAGGTACGCAGTATTTT.

This chain connects TRBV9 to TRBJ2-7, with no clear D. V lost 4 bases, J lost 2 bases, and 16 bases lay in between. Germline V CDR1 and CDR2: SGDLS, YYNGEE. The CDR3 length is 15 residues. The CDR3 coding sequence is TGTGCCAGCAGCAGAAGCGTAGACCCAACCTACGAGCAGTACTTC. Translating it yields CASSRSVDPTYEQYF. Full variable domain (remainder filled in from reference TRBV9 and TRBJ2-7): DSGVTQTPKHLITATGQRVTLRCSPRSGDLSVYWYQQSLDQGLQFLIQYYNGEERAKGNILERFSAQQFPDLHSELNLSSLELGDSALYFCASSRSVDPTYEQYFGPGTRLTVT.

This chain joins TRBV30 and TRBJ1-2; D gene ambiguous. CDR1 and CDR2 from the germline V gene are GTSNPN and SVGIG (reference sequence). The CDR3 is 14 amino acids. V was cut by 3 bases and J by 8 bases, with 19 bases left in between. The CDR3 nucleotides read TGTGCCTGGAGCATTCTGGGCCCCATGAGAGGCTACACCTTC. Encoded protein: CAWSILGPMRGYTF.

The chain links TRBV5-4 to TRBJ2-2; 9 positions agree with TRBD1. The J segment lost 8 bases and the V segment lost 0 bases, leaving 2 bases of the junction unmatched. This CDR3 is built from 14 residues. The germline CDR1 and CDR2 sequences are SGHNT and YYREEE (reference sequence). The CDR3 DNA sequence: TGTGCCAGCAGCTTGGAACAGGGGGCTGGGGAGCTGTTTTTT. It encodes CASSLEQGAGELFF. Supplemented by reference TRBV5-4 and TRBJ2-2, the full variable domain reads ETGVTQSPTHLIKTRGQQVTLRCSSQSGHNTVSWYQQALGQGPQFIFQYYREEENGRGNFPPRFSGLQFPNYSSELNVNALELDDSALYLCASSLEQGAGELFFGEGSRLTVL.

The V and J genes are TRBV27 and TRBJ1-5; D remains unclear. The CDR3 spans 14 residues. CDR1 and CDR2 (germline): MNHEY, SMNVEV (reference sequence). Trimming cost V 4 bases and J 0 bases, with 7 bases left between them. The CDR3 DNA is TGTGCCAGCAGTTCCCCGTATAGCAATCAGCCCCAGCATTTT. Translated, it gives CASSSPYSNQPQHF.

The gene calls are TRBV30 and TRBJ1-5; a possible D gene is TRBD1 (6 bases). Germline V gene sequence: CDR1 GTSNPN, CDR2 SVGIG (reference sequence). The CDR3 extends over 14 amino acids. Trimming shortened V by 0 bases and J by 11 bases, and 17 bases separated the two germline ends. In DNA form, the CDR3 reads TGTGCCTGGAGTGTATCGGGGATCCAGGGGACCCAGCATTTT. Protein sequence: CAWSVSGIQGTQHF.

CDR3 sequence reads: CASRASTGVSGTQYF. The DNA for the CDR3 is TGTGCCAGCAGGGCTTCGACAGGCGTCTCAGGGACCCAGTACTTC. The chain uses TRBV25-1 and TRBJ2-5; D possibly corresponds to TRBD1 (6 bases). Germline V gene sequence: CDR1 MGHDK, CDR2 SYGVNS. With 6 bases removed from V and 7 bases from J, the gap between germline ends came to 21 bases. The CDR3 extends over 15 amino acids.

This chain links TRBV28 with TRBJ1-4; a possible D gene is TRBD1 (5 bases). Germline V lookup: CDR1 MDHEN, CDR2 SYDVKM. There are 14 residues in the CDR3. V was pared by 3 bases and J by 7 bases, with 12 bases between. The CDR3 loop reads CASSFGGMVEKLFF. The CDR3 DNA reads as TGTGCCAGCAGTTTTGGGGGGATGGTTGAAAAACTGTTTTTT.

This clone showed up just once. For the CDR3, the DNA is TGTGCCAGCAGTGAATCTCCCTACACTGAAGCTTTCTTT. Protein product: CASSESPYTEAFF. The V and J genes are TRBV2 and TRBJ1-1; D is unresolved. The germline CDR1 and CDR2 sequences are SNHLY and FYNNEI. The CDR3 runs to 13 residues. The V end lost 2 bases, the J end lost 3 bases, and 7 bases lay between the germline ends.

The chain couples TRBV7-2 to TRBJ1-1; 12 bases are shared with TRBD1. The V and J ends lost 4 bases and 9 bases, in that order; junction bases with no gene match: 6. CDR1 is SGHTA, CDR2 FQGNSA, per germline. This CDR3 region has 14 residues. The CDR3 region has the DNA TGTGCCAGCAGCTCACCGGGACAGGGGGCTAAAGCTTTCTTT. Translating gives CASSSPGQGAKAFF.

The J gene is TRBJ2-1, the V gene TRBV4-3, with 8 nucleotides matching TRBD2. Trimming at V came to 3 bases and at J to 6 bases, leaving 10 bases not matched to a gene. CDR3 length: 16 amino acids. The germline CDR1 and CDR2 sequences are LGHNA and YSLEER. This CDR3 reads CASSQTLAGFRNEQFF. The CDR3 nucleotides are TGCGCCAGCAGCCAGACCTTAGCGGGATTTCGCAATGAGCAGTTCTTC.